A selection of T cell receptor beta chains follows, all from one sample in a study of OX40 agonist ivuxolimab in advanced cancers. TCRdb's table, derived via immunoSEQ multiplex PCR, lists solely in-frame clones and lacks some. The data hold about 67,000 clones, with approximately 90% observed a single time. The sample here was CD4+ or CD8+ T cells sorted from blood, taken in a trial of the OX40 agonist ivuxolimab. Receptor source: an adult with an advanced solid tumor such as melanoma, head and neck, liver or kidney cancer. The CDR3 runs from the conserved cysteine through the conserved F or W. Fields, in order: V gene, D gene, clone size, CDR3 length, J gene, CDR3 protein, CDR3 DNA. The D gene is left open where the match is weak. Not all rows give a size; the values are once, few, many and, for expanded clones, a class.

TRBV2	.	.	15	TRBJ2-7	CASSEWGSSSYEQYF	TGTGCCAGCAGTGAATGGGGGAGTAGCTCCTACGAGCAGTACTTC
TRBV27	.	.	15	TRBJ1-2	CASGGLTGGAIGYTF	TGTGCCAGCGGGGGACTCACGGGGGGCGCGATCGGCTACACCTTC
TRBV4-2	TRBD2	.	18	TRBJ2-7	CASSQGLAGGPGFDEQYF	TGTGCCAGCAGCCAAGGACTAGCGGGAGGGCCCGGTTTCGACGAGCAGTACTTC
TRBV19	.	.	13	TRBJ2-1	CASSGSAYNEQFF	TGTGCCAGTAGCGGGAGTGCCTACAATGAGCAGTTCTTC
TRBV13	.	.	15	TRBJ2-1	CASSLGGRRENEQFF	TGTGCCAGCAGCTTAGGGGGCCGGAGGGAGAATGAGCAGTTCTTC
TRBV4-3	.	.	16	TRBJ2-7	CASSQDAGLGTYEQYF	TGCGCCAGCAGCCAGGACGCGGGACTGGGAACCTACGAGCAGTACTTC
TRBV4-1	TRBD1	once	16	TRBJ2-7	CASSPNDRGTSYEQYF	TGCGCCAGCAGTCCAAACGACAGGGGAACTTCCTACGAGCAGTACTTC
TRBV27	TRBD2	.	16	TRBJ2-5	CASSLGTSGALGEQYF	TGTGCCAGCAGTCTCGGGACTAGCGGGGCCCTTGGGGAGCAGTACTTC
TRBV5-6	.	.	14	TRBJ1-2	CASSLGTDNYGYTF	TGTGCCAGCAGCTTGGGGACAGACAACTATGGCTACACCTTC
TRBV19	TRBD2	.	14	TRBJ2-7	CASSMTSGAYEQYF	TGTGCCAGTAGTATGACTAGCGGAGCCTACGAGCAGTACTTC
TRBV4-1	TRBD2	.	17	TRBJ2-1	CASSQDGLAGAPGLEFF	TGCGCCAGCAGCCAAGATGGACTAGCGGGAGCCCCCGGGTTGGAGTTCTTC
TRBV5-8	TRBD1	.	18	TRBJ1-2	CASSLAFGRGLGGGGYTF	TGTGCCAGCAGCTTGGCCTTTGGCAGGGGGCTAGGTGGAGGCGGCTACACCTTC
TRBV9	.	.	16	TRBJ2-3	CASSDPGRGDTDTQYF	TGTGCCAGCAGCGACCCGGGTCGGGGCGACACAGATACGCAGTATTTT
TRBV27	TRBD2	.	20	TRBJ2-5	CASSRRSLAGETLIGETQYF	TGTGCCAGCAGTCGACGCTCTTTAGCGGGAGAAACTTTAATTGGGGAGACCCAGTACTTC
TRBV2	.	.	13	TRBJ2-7	CASRDTGLHEQYF	TGTGCCAGCAGGGACACAGGGTTGCACGAGCAGTACTTC
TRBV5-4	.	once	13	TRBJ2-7	CASSLYSSYEQYF	TGTGCCAGCAGCTTGTACAGTTCCTACGAGCAGTACTTC
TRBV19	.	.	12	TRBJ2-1	CASSIPYNEQFF	TGTGCCAGTAGTATCCCTTACAATGAGCAGTTCTTC
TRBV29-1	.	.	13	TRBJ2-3	CSVESVGIDTQYF	TGCAGCGTTGAATCGGTGGGGATAGATACGCAGTATTTT
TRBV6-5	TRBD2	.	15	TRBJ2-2	CASSYLAGGTGELFF	TGTGCCAGCAGTTATCTAGCGGGAGGCACCGGGGAGCTGTTTTTT
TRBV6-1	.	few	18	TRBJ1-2	CASSVAGAGLLRDYGYTF	TGTGCCAGCAGTGTTGCGGGGGCTGGTCTACTTAGGGACTATGGCTACACCTTC
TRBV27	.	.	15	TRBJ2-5	CASSPQGGGRETQYF	TGTGCCAGCAGTCCCCAGGGGGGCGGACGAGAGACCCAGTACTTC
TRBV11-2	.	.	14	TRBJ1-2	CASSFGTTTYGYTF	TGTGCCAGCAGCTTCGGGACGACCACCTATGGCTACACCTTC
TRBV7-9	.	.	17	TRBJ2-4	CASSPPGFELAKNIQYF	TGTGCCAGCAGCCCACCAGGATTTGAACTAGCCAAAAACATTCAGTACTTC
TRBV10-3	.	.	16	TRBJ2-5	CAISESRGGYQETQYF	TGTGCCATCAGTGAGTCACGGGGTGGGTACCAAGAGACCCAGTACTTC
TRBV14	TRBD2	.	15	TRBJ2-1	CASSPGTSGGNEQFF	TGTGCCAGCAGCCCCGGGACTAGCGGAGGAAATGAGCAGTTCTTC
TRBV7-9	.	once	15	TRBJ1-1	CASRPTRRVSTEAFF	TGTGCCAGCAGACCTACGCGCAGGGTATCCACTGAAGCTTTCTTT
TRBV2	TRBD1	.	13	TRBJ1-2	CASRGRQGYGYTF	TGTGCCAGCAGGGGTCGACAGGGATATGGCTACACCTTC
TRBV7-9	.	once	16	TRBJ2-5	CASSLSPGTGQETQYF	TGTGCCAGCAGCTTAAGTCCGGGGACGGGCCAAGAGACCCAGTACTTC
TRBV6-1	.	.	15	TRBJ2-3	CASSAYRLGTDTQYF	TGTGCCAGCAGTGCTTACAGGTTGGGCACAGATACGCAGTATTTT
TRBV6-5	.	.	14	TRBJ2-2	CASRGQFNTGELFF	TGTGCCAGCAGAGGGCAGTTTAACACCGGGGAGCTGTTTTTT
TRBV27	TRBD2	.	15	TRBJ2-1	CATKPGLAGYNEQFF	TGTGCCACCAAACCGGGACTAGCGGGCTACAATGAGCAGTTCTTC
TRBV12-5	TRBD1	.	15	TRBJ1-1	CASGSGQGLNTEAFF	TGTGCTAGTGGTTCCGGACAGGGGCTAAACACTGAAGCTTTCTTT
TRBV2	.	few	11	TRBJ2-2	CASLDTGELFF	TGTGCCAGCCTTGACACCGGGGAGCTGTTTTTT
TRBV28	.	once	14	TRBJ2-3	CASRDSGGTDTQYF	TGTGCCAGCAGGGACTCAGGAGGCACAGATACGCAGTATTTT
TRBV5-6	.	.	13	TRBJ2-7	CASSSGGGYEQYF	TGTGCCAGCAGCTCAGGGGGAGGCTACGAGCAGTACTTC
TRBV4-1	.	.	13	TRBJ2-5	CASSQNSQETQYF	TGCGCCAGCAGCCAGAACAGCCAAGAGACCCAGTACTTC
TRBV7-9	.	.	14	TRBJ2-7	CASSLVSGIHEQYF	TGTGCCAGCAGCCTAGTTTCGGGGATCCACGAGCAGTACTTC
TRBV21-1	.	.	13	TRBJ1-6	CASRQGLNSPLHF	TGTGCCAGCCGACAGGGACTTAATTCACCCCTCCACTTT
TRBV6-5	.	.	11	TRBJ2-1	CASRFGNEQFF	TGTGCCAGCAGATTCGGGAATGAGCAGTTCTTC
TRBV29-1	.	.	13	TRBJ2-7	CSVVGGDPYEQYF	TGCAGCGTTGTCGGGGGAGACCCCTACGAGCAGTACTTC
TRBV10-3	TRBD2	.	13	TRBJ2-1	CAISPGLNNEQFF	TGTGCCATCAGTCCGGGACTAAACAATGAGCAGTTCTTC
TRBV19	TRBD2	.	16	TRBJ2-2	CASTDLAGFYTGELFF	TGTGCCAGTACTGACTTAGCGGGATTTTACACCGGGGAGCTGTTTTTT
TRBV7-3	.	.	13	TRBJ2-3	CASSLKNTDTQYF	TGTGCCAGCAGCTTAAAGAACACAGATACGCAGTATTTT
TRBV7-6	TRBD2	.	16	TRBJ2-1	CASSFSTSGPYNEQFF	TGTGCCAGCAGCTTTTCGACTAGCGGGCCTTACAATGAGCAGTTCTTC
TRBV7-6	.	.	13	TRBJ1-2	CASRGHEGDGYTF	TGTGCCAGCAGGGGACACGAGGGGGATGGCTACACCTTC